These 27 T cell receptor beta chains share one sample of origin, sequenced in a study of blood T cell repertoires in COVID-19. Data came from immunoSEQ multiplex PCR; TCRdb stores just in-frame clones and leaves some out. The repertoire holds 300,000 to 350,000 clones, with 80% to 90% as singletons. The specimen sequenced was PBMCs or T cells enriched from blood (not recorded which). The origin of the receptors is a woman younger than 35 who had recovered from COVID-19.

The rearrangement uses TRBV10-3 and TRBJ2-1, with D possibly TRBD2 on 5 matching bases. Per the germline V gene, CDR1 is ENHRY and CDR2 is SYGVKD. The CDR3 spans 17 residues. V gave up 0 bases and J gave up 1 base, with 13 bases separating them. The CDR3 DNA sequence: TGTGCCATCAGTGAGTCGACGGTGTCGGGGTCCTACAATGAGCAGTTCTTC. Residues: CAISESTVSGSYNEQFF.

In DNA form, the CDR3 reads TGTGCCATCAGCCCGAGGACAGGCGGATCTGGAAACACCATATATTTT. The encoded protein is CAISPRTGGSGNTIYF. V gene TRBV10-3 combines with J gene TRBJ1-3; 7 bases map to TRBD1. CDR1 ENHRY and CDR2 SYGVKD come from the germline V gene. With 6 bases clipped from V and 1 base from J, the junction kept 9 bases outside the gene matches. This CDR3 comprises 16 residues.

This chain uses TRBV2 with TRBJ2-7, with D unclear. Trimming shortened V by 2 bases and J by 2 bases, and 10 bases separated the two germline ends. The CDR3 consists of 14 residues. The germline V gene encodes CDR1 SNHLY and CDR2 FYNNEI. CDR3 loop: CASSESSSTYEQYF. The DNA for the CDR3 is TGTGCCAGCAGTGAATCCAGTTCGACCTACGAGCAGTACTTC.

The chain is built from TRBV7-9 and TRBJ2-3, with D perhaps TRBD1 (5 bases). CDR3 length: 15 amino acids. V gave up 5 bases and J gave up 4 bases, with 16 bases separating them. Per germline, CDR1 SEHNR and CDR2 FQNEAQ (reference sequence). DNA of the CDR3: TGTGCCAGCAGCCTGATAGGGATGGGGCCAGATACGCAGTATTTT. The encoded protein is CASSLIGMGPDTQYF.

J is TRBJ2-3 and V is TRBV5-1, with D maybe TRBD1 (5 bases). Germline V gives CDR1 SGHRS, CDR2 YFSETQ. V was clipped by 0 bases and J by 0 bases, with 8 bases between them. This CDR3 spans 15 amino acids. This CDR3 is CASSLATESTDTQYF. CDR3 in DNA: TGCGCCAGCAGCTTGGCGACAGAGAGCACAGATACGCAGTATTTT.

The V gene is TRBV4-1, the J gene TRBJ2-2; TRBD2 is a possible D gene (6 bases). This CDR3 is 15 amino acids long. V was cut by 4 bases and J by 6 bases, with 15 bases left in between. Germline V gene data show CDR1 as MGHRA and CDR2 as YSYEKL. For the CDR3, the DNA is TGCGCCAGCAGCCTCGGGGGTCCCGAGTCCGGGGAGCTGTTTTTT. Translation gives CASSLGGPESGELFF.

The V call is TRBV11-2, the J call TRBJ2-5; 7 positions match TRBD2. The CDR3 is 19 amino acids. In germline, CDR1 is SGHAT, CDR2 FQNNGV. Trimming removed 5 bases from V and 5 bases from J; junction bases left unmatched: 23. CDR3 loop: CASSPTFGSGESSIETQYF. The CDR3 DNA is TGTGCCAGCAGCCCAACATTCGGGAGCGGGGAGTCCTCTATTGAGACCCAGTACTTC.

V and J are TRBV11-3 and TRBJ2-2, with D hard to call. V lost 2 bases to trimming and J lost 5 bases, with 6 bases between them. The germline V gene encodes CDR1 SGHNT and CDR2 YENEEA. The CDR3 is 13 amino acids. The CDR3 is CASSLPSTGELFF. As DNA, the CDR3 is TGTGCCAGCAGCTTACCGTCTACCGGGGAGCTGTTTTTT.

The chain joins TRBV19 to TRBJ2-1; TRBD2 matches 7 bases. The germline V gene has CDR1 LNHDA and CDR2 SQIVND (reference sequence). The CDR3 extends over 14 amino acids. The ends lost 8 bases at V and 5 bases at J; junction bases unmatched: 9. The CDR3 bases are TGTGCCAGTGGCTTTCGGACTAGAGACAATGAGCAGTTCTTC. Translating gives CASGFRTRDNEQFF. The variable domain in full, with the rest retrieved from reference TRBV19 and TRBJ2-1, is DGGITQSPKYLFRKEGQNVTLSCEQNLNHDAMYWYRQDPGQGLRLIYYSQIVNDFQKGDIAEGYSVSREKKESFPLTVTSAQKNPTAFYLCASGFRTRDNEQFFGPGTRLTVL.

The chain carries TRBV5-6 and TRBJ1-4; D might be TRBD1 (5 bases). With 4 bases removed from V and 6 bases from J, the gap between germline ends came to 13 bases. The CDR3 contains 14 residues. CDR1 and CDR2 from the germline V gene are SGHDT and YYEEEE. CDR3 coding DNA: TGTGCCAGCAGCCCGGACACCAGGGATGAAAAACTGTTTTTT. This translates into CASSPDTRDEKLFF.

The CDR3 loop reads CASRPRGWFTDTQYF. As DNA, the CDR3 is TGTGCAAGTCGCCCGCGAGGGTGGTTCACAGATACGCAGTATTTT. This rearrangement joins TRBV12-2 to TRBJ2-3; the D segment call TRBD2 is taken from the table without a DNA check. TRBV12-2 is labeled a pseudogene. The CDR3 extends over 15 amino acids.

The chain uses TRBV24-1 and TRBJ1-5, with a possible D match to TRBD1 (5 bases). V lost 3 bases and J lost 1, with 6 bases in between. The CDR3 is 14 amino acids. Germline CDR1 and CDR2: KGHDR and SFDVKD. CDR3 protein: CATSDRGSNQPQHF. The DNA of the CDR3 is TGTGCCACCAGTGATCGGGGGAGCAATCAGCCCCAGCATTTT.

The gene calls are TRBV7-2 and TRBJ1-2; TRBD1 matches at 8 bases. V dropped 5 bases and J dropped 3; count of bases not matched to a gene: 8. The CDR3 spans 15 residues. Germline CDR1 reads SGHTA; CDR2 reads FQGNSA. The CDR3 sequence is CASSTSGGVDYGYTF. CDR3 sequence (DNA): TGTGCCAGCAGCACGTCAGGGGGCGTAGACTATGGCTACACCTTC.

The gene calls are TRBV12-3 or TRBV12-4 and TRBJ2-7; D is uncertain. The CDR3 totals 12 residues. Trimming cost V 6 bases and J 1 base, with 7 bases left between them. The CDR3 here is CASRSNSYEQYF. The CDR3 DNA reads as TGTGCCAGCAGGTCAAATTCCTACGAGCAGTACTTC.

The chain recombines TRBV14 with TRBJ2-1; tentative D call: TRBD2 (5 bases). V shed 8 bases and J shed 0 bases, with 11 bases lying between them. CDR1 and CDR2 from the germline V gene are SGHDN and FVKESK. This CDR3 is built from 14 residues. The CDR3 DNA sequence: TGTGCCAGCGGACTCGTTAGCTCCTACAATGAGCAGTTCTTC. Encoded protein: CASGLVSSYNEQFF.

The chain links TRBV28 to TRBJ2-7, with TRBD2 matching over 8 bases. The CDR3 covers 15 residues. Looked up from germline, CDR1 is MDHEN and CDR2 is SYDVKM. V was clipped by 4 bases and J by 5 bases; unmatched bases: 10. In DNA form, the CDR3 reads TGTGCCAGCAGTTCCCCGGGACTAGGCGCCCACGAGCAGTACTTC. It yields the protein CASSSPGLGAHEQYF.

This chain joins TRBV18 and TRBJ2-3; D is unresolved. The CDR3 length is 13 residues. Between the trimmed V and J ends, which lost 2 bases and 3 bases, there was a span of 6 bases. Per the germline V gene, CDR1 is KGHSH and CDR2 is LQKENI. In DNA, the CDR3 is TGTGCCAGCTCACCAATCGTAACAGATACGCAGTATTTT. This gives the protein CASSPIVTDTQYF.

This clone appeared a single time. CDR3 amino acids: CASSTNRQGLSTDTQYF. CDR3 in DNA: TGTGCCAGCAGCACCAATCGACAGGGCCTCAGCACAGATACGCAGTATTTT. This chain connects TRBV5-5 to TRBJ2-3; 7 bases fit TRBD1. This CDR3 is built from 17 residues. CDR1 SGHKS and CDR2 YYEKEE come from the germline V gene (reference sequence). The V gene end was trimmed by 4 bases and the J gene end by 0 bases; junction bases not matched to a gene: 11. Full variable domain (remainder filled in from reference TRBV5-5 and TRBJ2-3): DAGVTQSPTHLIKTRGQQVTLRCSPISGHKSVSWYQQVLGQGPQFIFQYYEKEERGRGNFPDRFSARQFPNYSSELNVNALLLGDSALYLCASSTNRQGLSTDTQYFGPGTRLTVL.

The chain joins TRBV7-9 to TRBJ2-7, with D perhaps TRBD2 (7 bases). This CDR3 comprises 18 residues. Germline V gene sequence: CDR1 SEHNR, CDR2 FQNEAQ (reference sequence). V was shortened by 4 bases and J by 0 bases, with 22 bases between the two germline ends. The CDR3 region is CASSSWGGLQTSSYEQYF. The CDR3 DNA sequence: TGTGCCAGCAGCTCCTGGGGGGGCCTCCAGACTAGCTCCTACGAGCAGTACTTC.

This chain joins TRBV5-8 and TRBJ2-2; 11 bases match TRBD1. V trimming: 4 bases; J trimming: 7 bases; junction bases outside the gene matches: 6. This CDR3 is 15 amino acids long. Per the germline V gene, CDR1 is SGHTS and CDR2 is YDEGEE. CDR3 loop: CASSRGQGAIGELFF. The CDR3 DNA sequence: TGTGCCAGCAGCCGCGGACAGGGGGCGATCGGGGAGCTGTTTTTT.

J is TRBJ1-6 and V is TRBV5-4, with D perhaps matching TRBD1 (6 bases). Germline CDR1 is SGHNT and CDR2 is YYREEE (reference sequence). The V gene lost 1 base and the J gene lost 7 bases, with 18 bases spanning the gap. The CDR3 runs to 17 residues. The CDR3 DNA sequence: TGTGCCAGCAGCTTGAAGTTGGGGGGGGCCGCGAATTCACCCCTCCACTTT. Translating gives CASSLKLGGAANSPLHF.

This clone was counted a single time. The rearrangement uses TRBV27 and TRBJ1-2; 8 bases match TRBD1. CDR3 length equals 14 residues. V lost 5 bases and J lost 3; bases outside the gene matches: 5. Looked up from germline, CDR1 is MNHEY and CDR2 is SMNVEV (reference sequence). CDR3 sequence (DNA): TGTGCCAGCAGTGCCCTACAGGGGGACTATGGCTACACCTTC. Encoded protein: CASSALQGDYGYTF.

The chain uses TRBV28 and TRBJ2-5; D perhaps matches TRBD1 (6 bases). CDR1 is MDHEN, CDR2 SYDVKM, per germline. This CDR3 has 13 amino acids. V gave up 5 bases and J gave up 2 bases, with 9 bases separating them. The CDR3 is CASSQGWQETQYF. The CDR3 DNA reads TGTGCCAGCAGTCAGGGGTGGCAAGAGACCCAGTACTTC.

In its sample, this clone was seen once. The chain recombines TRBV6-5 with TRBJ1-1; 9 bases are a match to TRBD1. The J segment lost 6 bases and the V segment lost 6 bases, leaving 11 bases of the junction unmatched. This CDR3 has 15 residues. Germline V CDR1 and CDR2: MNHEY, SVGAGI. In DNA form, the CDR3 reads TGTGCCAGCAGCCCGCCGACAGGGGGGTTCTCTGAAGCTTTCTTT. This encodes CASSPPTGGFSEAFF.

The chain recombines TRBV5-4 with TRBJ2-7; D is perhaps TRBD2 (6 bases). Germline values: CDR1 SGHNT, CDR2 YYREEE (reference sequence). V shed 5 bases and J shed 3 bases, with 12 bases lying between them. The CDR3 spans 13 residues. The CDR3 coding sequence is TGTGCCAGCAGGCGGGACGGGTACTACGAGCAGTACTTC. Its translation is CASRRDGYYEQYF.

The chain carries TRBV5-1 and TRBJ2-7; D gene uncertain. CDR1 and CDR2 (germline): SGHRS, YFSETQ. V lost 1 base, J lost 3 bases, and 8 bases lay in between. The CDR3 covers 13 residues. The CDR3 DNA reads as TGCGCCAGCAGCTTGACAGTAGGCTACGAGCAGTACTTC. Protein sequence: CASSLTVGYEQYF.

The DNA of the CDR3 is TGTGCCGCCTCTTCAGGTCGGACCGGGGAGCTGTTTTTT. Protein: CAASSGRTGELFF. This chain connects TRBV19 to TRBJ2-2; D ambiguous. The CDR3 sequence is 13 residues long. CDR1 is LNHDA, CDR2 SQIVND, per germline (reference sequence). The V and J ends lost 11 bases and 5 bases respectively, with 15 bases between them.